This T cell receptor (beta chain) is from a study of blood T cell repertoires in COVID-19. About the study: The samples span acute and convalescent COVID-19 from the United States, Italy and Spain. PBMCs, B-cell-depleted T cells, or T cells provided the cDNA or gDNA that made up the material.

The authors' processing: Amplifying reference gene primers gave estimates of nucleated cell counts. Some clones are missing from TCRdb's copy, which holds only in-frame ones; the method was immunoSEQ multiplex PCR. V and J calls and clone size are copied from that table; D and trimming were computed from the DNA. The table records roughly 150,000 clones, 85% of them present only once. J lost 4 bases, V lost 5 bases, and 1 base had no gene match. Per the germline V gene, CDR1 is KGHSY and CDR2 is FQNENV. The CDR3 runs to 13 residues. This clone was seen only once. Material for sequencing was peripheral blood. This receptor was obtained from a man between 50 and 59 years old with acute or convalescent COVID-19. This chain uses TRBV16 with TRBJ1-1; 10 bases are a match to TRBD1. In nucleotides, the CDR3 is TGTGCCAGCAGCTGGGACAGGGGCACTGAAGCTTTCTTT. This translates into CASSWDRGTEAFF.